The next 18 T cell receptor beta chains were all read from a single sample in a study of cytomegalovirus exposure and HLA in healthy donors. A multiplex PCR was run with 60 Vbeta primers and 13 Jbeta primers. Produced via immunoSEQ multiplex PCR; TCRdb's table is partial and in-frame only. The sample holds some 120,000 clones; around 77% are singletons and the top ten take roughly 9.8%. The sequencing sample was made of PBMCs. Receptors were obtained from a man aged 40-49 years in good health and CMV-seropositive.

This clone showed up just a few times. The genes are TRBV2 and TRBJ1-5; D may be TRBD1 (6 bases). The CDR3 spans 15 residues. Germline loops: CDR1 SNHLY, CDR2 FYNNEI. V was clipped by 6 bases and J by 4 bases, with 16 bases between them. The CDR3, as DNA: TGTGCCAGCAGCGCGAAGGGCACAGGGAATCAGCCCCAGCATTTT. Translated, it gives CASSAKGTGNQPQHF.

With regard to this clone: Other DNA sequences in this specimen translate into the identical CDR3. The rearrangement joins TRBV2 to TRBJ1-4; possible D gene TRBD1, 6 bases. Trimming took off 6 bases at V and 7 bases at J, with 21 bases between the two ends. The CDR3 has 16 residues. Germline V gives CDR1 SNHLY, CDR2 FYNNEI. CDR3 in amino acids: CASSPDRSGITEKLFF. As DNA, the CDR3 is TGTGCCAGCAGCCCGGACAGATCAGGGATTACTGAAAAACTGTTTTTT. The entire variable domain, with the rest obtained from reference TRBV2 and TRBJ1-4, is as follows: EPEVTQTPSHQVTQMGQEVILRCVPISNHLYFYWYRQILGQKVEFLVSFYNNEISEKSEIFDDQFSVERPDGSNFTLKIRSTKLEDSAMYFCASSPDRSGITEKLFFGSGTQLSVL.

This rearrangement joins TRBV5-1 to TRBJ2-5, with TRBD2 identical over 9 bases. The V gene end was trimmed by 1 base and the J gene end by 1 base; junction bases not matched to a gene: 2. From germline, CDR1 is SGHRS and CDR2 YFSETQ. The CDR3 length is 15 residues. CDR3 residues: CASSLPSGVQETQYF. CDR3 in DNA: TGCGCCAGCAGCTTGCCTAGCGGGGTCCAAGAGACCCAGTACTTC.

The genes are TRBV18 and TRBJ2-7, with TRBD2 matching 10 bases. Germline V gene lookup returns CDR1 KGHSH and CDR2 LQKENI. The trim removed 2 bases at V and 5 bases at J, leaving 15 bases unmatched. This CDR3 has 18 amino acids. CDR3 sequence: CASSPMPAGGSLLHEQYF. The CDR3 DNA sequence: TGTGCCAGCTCACCAATGCCAGCGGGGGGGTCGCTTTTACACGAGCAGTACTTC.

V is TRBV5-1 and J is TRBJ1-2, with D perhaps matching TRBD1 (5 bases). Looked up from germline, CDR1 is SGHRS and CDR2 is YFSETQ. V was shortened by 3 bases and J by 8 bases, with 17 bases between the two germline ends. CDR3 size: 14 residues. The CDR3: CASSWGQGAQGYTF. The CDR3 nucleotides read TGCGCCAGCAGCTGGGGTCAGGGCGCTCAAGGCTACACCTTC. The variable domain in full, completed from reference TRBV5-1 and TRBJ1-2, reads KAGVTQTPRYLIKTRGQQVTLSCSPISGHRSVSWYQQTPGQGLQFLFEYFSETQRNKGNFPGRFSGRQFSNSRSEMNVSTLELGDSALYLCASSWGQGAQGYTFGSGTRLTVV.

This chain links TRBV12-2 with TRBJ2-2; the DNA was not compared with TRBD1, the D call given in the table. TRBV12-2 is described as a pseudogene. The length of the CDR3 is 17 residues. The CDR3 loop reads CASRGGWQREVSGELFF. CDR3 bases: TGTGCAAGTCGCGGGGGCTGGCAAAGGGAAGTCTCCGGGGAGCTGTTTTTT.

The J gene is TRBJ2-7, the V gene TRBV7-3, with D possibly matching TRBD1 (6 bases). Germline lookup yields CDR1 SGHTA and CDR2 FQGTGA. V gave up 2 bases and J gave up 4 bases, with 9 bases separating them. The length of the CDR3 is 13 residues. The CDR3 sequence is CASSLEQGYEQYF. The CDR3 nucleotides are TGTGCCAGCAGCTTAGAGCAGGGGTACGAGCAGTACTTC.

The chain has TRBV11-2 and TRBJ2-1, with 9 bases that match TRBD2. The V gene end was trimmed by 0 bases and the J gene end by 8 bases; junction bases not matched to a gene: 8. Germline V gene data show CDR1 as SGHAT and CDR2 as FQNNGV. The CDR3 covers 16 residues. The CDR3 bases are TGTGCCAGCAGCTTAGATCTCGTGCGGGGGGGTCATGAGCAGTTCTTC. This sequence encodes CASSLDLVRGGHEQFF.

V and J are TRBV28 and TRBJ1-2; D is unresolved. Trimming cost V 5 bases and J 6 bases, with 13 bases left between them. This CDR3 is built from 13 residues. Germline-derived CDR1 and CDR2 are MDHEN and SYDVKM. For the CDR3, the DNA is TGTGCCAGCAGTCAACCCCAGACACATGGCTACACCTTC. Its translation: CASSQPQTHGYTF.

The chain carries TRBV12-2 and TRBJ1-4; the DNA was not compared with TRBD1, the D call given in the table. TRBV12-2 is a recognized pseudogene. The CDR3 covers 15 residues. CDR3 DNA sequence: TGTGCAAGTCGCTCCCGGGACAGGCTTAATGAAAAACTGTTTTTT. This codes for CASRSRDRLNEKLFF.

This rearrangement joins TRBV9 to TRBJ2-7; 7 bases are a match to TRBD2. Trimming took 1 base from V and 7 from J; bases not matched to a gene: 5. This CDR3 region has 13 residues. Germline values: CDR1 SGDLS, CDR2 YYNGEE. CDR3 in amino acids: CASSVSGVGEQYF. The CDR3 bases are TGTGCCAGCAGCGTAAGCGGGGTCGGGGAGCAGTACTTC.

This chain uses TRBV5-4 with TRBJ1-4, with TRBD1 identical over 8 bases. Germline CDR1 is SGHNT and CDR2 is YYREEE (reference sequence). V trimming: 5 bases; J trimming: 7 bases; junction bases outside the gene matches: 7. The CDR3 has 14 amino acids. CDR3 DNA: TGTGCCAGCAGTCAGGACAGGGAGGGTGAAAAACTGTTTTTT. This sequence encodes CASSQDREGEKLFF.

There are a few counts of this clone. V and J are TRBV11-1 and TRBJ2-2; TRBD2 is a possible D gene (6 bases). Germline lookup yields CDR1 SGHAT and CDR2 FQDESV (reference sequence). CDR3 length: 15 amino acids. V lost 5 bases to trimming and J lost 0 bases, with 10 bases between them. The CDR3 DNA follows: TGTGCCAGCAGCCCCGGCGGGGCGAACACCGGGGAGCTGTTTTTT. The encoded protein is CASSPGGANTGELFF.

This clone was picked up a small number of times. This chain joins TRBV7-9 and TRBJ1-5; 10 bases agree with TRBD1. This CDR3 spans 17 amino acids. V lost 5 bases and J lost 3; bases outside the gene matches: 10. CDR1 and CDR2 from the germline V gene are SEHNR and FQNEAQ (reference sequence). CDR3 residues: CASSDTGTGAANQPQHF. For the CDR3, the DNA is TGTGCCAGCAGCGACACCGGGACAGGGGCTGCCAATCAGCCCCAGCATTTT. Complete variable domain (other parts from reference TRBV7-9 and TRBJ1-5): DTGVSQNPRHKITKRGQNVTFRCDPISEHNRLYWYRQTLGQGPEFLTYFQNEAQLEKSRLLSDRFSAERPKGSFSTLEIQRTEQGDSAMYLCASSDTGTGAANQPQHFGDGTRLSIL.

This chain uses TRBV7-6 with TRBJ2-5; 7 bases align to TRBD2. The V gene end was trimmed by 3 bases and the J gene end by 5 bases; junction bases not matched to a gene: 6. Germline CDR1 reads SGHVS; CDR2 reads FNYEAQ. CDR3 size: 14 residues. DNA of the CDR3: TGTGCCAGCAGCTTGGGGAGGGGAGGGGAGACCCAGTACTTC. Its translation: CASSLGRGGETQYF.

This chain joins TRBV7-6 and TRBJ1-5, with 9 bases fitting TRBD1. Germline-derived CDR1 and CDR2 are SGHVS and FNYEAQ. The CDR3 is 14 residues long. Trimming took 4 bases from V and 6 from J; bases not matched to a gene: 4. The CDR3 region is CASSSGTGIQPQHF. The CDR3 nucleotides are TGTGCCAGCAGCTCTGGGACAGGGATTCAGCCCCAGCATTTT. Variable domain in full (rest from reference TRBV7-6 and TRBJ1-5): GAGVSQSPRYKVTKRGQDVALRCDPISGHVSLYWYRQALGQGPEFLTYFNYEAQQDKSGLPNDRFSAERPEGSISTLTIQRTEQRDSAMYRCASSSGTGIQPQHFGDGTRLSIL.

V and J are TRBV28 and TRBJ1-2; 11 nucleotides line up with TRBD1. The CDR3 covers 17 residues. The junction had 9 bases not matched to a gene; V was cut back by 6 bases and J by 0 bases. The germline CDR1 and CDR2 sequences are MDHEN and SYDVKM. DNA for the CDR3: TGTGCCAGCAGCCCCCTAGGACAGGGGGCTGCTAACTATGGCTACACCTTC. Its protein product is CASSPLGQGAANYGYTF.

The chain recombines TRBV4-2 with TRBJ1-5; 7 bases map to TRBD1. Germline CDR1 LGHNA, CDR2 YNFKEQ. The CDR3 runs 17 residues. Unmatched junction bases numbered 10, after V lost 5 bases and J lost 0 bases. CDR3 in amino acids: CASSSQGTALSNQPQHF. Here the CDR3 DNA reads TGTGCCAGCAGCTCCCAGGGGACAGCGCTTAGCAATCAGCCCCAGCATTTT.